The text below deals with one TCR beta chain. The junction had 3 bases not matched to a gene; V was cut back by 4 bases and J by 3 bases. This CDR3 has 14 residues. Germline CDR1 reads SGHTA; CDR2 reads FQGNSA. Participants spanned ages about 18 to 100 years and resided in 20 to 30 US areas. The entry originates in a study of blood T cell repertoires in COVID-19. Study in general: Sample material is recorded as cDNA or gDNA derived from T cells, B-cell-depleted T cells, or PBMCs.

The repertoire was sequenced with immunoSEQ multiplex PCR; TCRdb's copy has only in-frame clones and lacks some. The top ten hold under 2.5% of the sample, which has roughly 250,000 clones, around nine tenths seen once. Sequenced input: PBMCs or T cells enriched from blood (not recorded which). The chain carries TRBV7-2 and TRBJ2-4; 7 nucleotides match TRBD1. The clonotype originates from a woman between 18 and 29 years old who had recovered from COVID-19. The chain's CDR3 is CASSSPGGKNIQYF. CDR3 sequence (DNA): TGTGCCAGCAGCTCGCCAGGGGGCAAAAACATTCAGTACTTC.